The table lists the clone carrying this TCR beta chain with many counts. The antigen remains undetermined. What was amplified from RNA transcripts were TCR beta CDR3 regions. With the HTBI primer set, the TCR CDR3 went through a first round of RT-PCR. One entry per CDR3 protein, called by TCRdb with MiXCR from the multiplex PCR reads. The data show 340,000 or so distinct CDR3 sequences, with about 21% seen just once and around 45% held by the top ten. This record comes from a study of T cells in Graves' hyperthyroidism and ophthalmopathy. The authors deemed Graves' hyperthyroidism stable absent ophthalmopathy progression within 18 months. Participants, patients aged 18 to 65, had newly diagnosed hyperthyroidism with a duration under 2 months. Pregnant or lactating patients were excluded, as were those with uncontrolled infection or other autoimmune disease. Per the germline V gene, CDR1 is SNHLY and CDR2 is FYNNEI. V lost 6 bases and J 2 bases, leaving 10 bases between the germline ends. This CDR3 is built from 13 residues.

Study-wide results and caveats: Blood samples included most of the expanded thyroid clonotypes exceeding 0.001.

The TCR was taken from a woman aged 45-59 years with Graves' hyperthyroidism. The sequencing input was blood. The chain couples TRBV2 to TRBJ1-2; D may be TRBD1 (5 bases). CDR3 residues: CASRGTANYGYTF. The CDR3 DNA sequence: TGTGCCAGCAGGGGGACGGCAAACTATGGCTACACCTTC.